These 29 T cell receptor beta chains share one sample of origin, sequenced in a study of blood T cell repertoires in COVID-19. TCRdb's copy holds only in-frame clones and misses some; the assay was immunoSEQ multiplex PCR. The sample includes about 280,000 clones, roughly 85% of them seen just once. Sequenced material: peripheral blood. The origin of the receptors is a man aged 50 or older with active or convalescent COVID-19.

For the CDR3, the DNA is TGTGCCAGCAGCTTAACCGGGGGATTAAACACTGAAGCTTTCTTT. It yields the protein CASSLTGGLNTEAFF. The chain employs TRBV7-8 and TRBJ1-1; D may be TRBD1 (5 bases). Trimming cost V 2 bases and J 2 bases, with 12 bases left between them. Germline loops: CDR1 SGHVS, CDR2 FQNEAQ. CDR3 length equals 15 residues.

The chain links TRBV27 to TRBJ2-6, with TRBD2 as a possible D gene (7 bases). Germline V gives CDR1 MNHEY, CDR2 SMNVEV (reference sequence). V lost 3 bases and J lost 8, with 11 bases in between. The CDR3 length is 14 residues. The CDR3 nucleotides are TGTGCCAGCAGTTTCTCGGGGGGCTCCAACGTCCTGACTTTC. Its protein is CASSFSGGSNVLTF.

The genes are TRBV7-9 and TRBJ2-7; tentative D call: TRBD1 (6 bases). Germline CDR1 SEHNR, CDR2 FQNEAQ (reference sequence). V was cut by 0 bases and J by 6 bases, with 9 bases left in between. The CDR3 runs to 13 residues. CDR3 region: CASSLAGAPEQYF. The CDR3 DNA follows: TGTGCCAGCAGCTTAGCGGGGGCCCCCGAGCAGTACTTC.

The chain's CDR3 is CASTPRGLGEKLFF. The CDR3 region has the DNA TGTGCCAGCACCCCCAGGGGGTTAGGTGAAAAACTGTTTTTT. This chain joins TRBV2 and TRBJ1-4; 7 positions agree with TRBD1. Trimming cost V 7 bases and J 7 bases; bases outside gene matches: 9. This CDR3 contains 14 residues. The germline gives CDR1 SNHLY, CDR2 FYNNEI.

The V gene is TRBV20-1, the J gene TRBJ1-1, with TRBD1 as a possible D gene (5 bases). The V gene lost 3 bases and the J gene lost 7 bases, with 9 bases spanning the gap. This CDR3 region has 11 residues. Germline V gene sequence: CDR1 DFQATT, CDR2 SNEGSKA (reference sequence). The CDR3 nucleotides read TGCAGTGCTAGTCAAGGGGTTGAAGCTTTCTTT. The encoded protein is CSASQGVEAFF.

The chain is built from TRBV30 and TRBJ2-1; 7 bases are shared with TRBD2. The CDR3 loop spans 16 amino acids. Germline V lookup: CDR1 GTSNPN, CDR2 SVGIG (reference sequence). With 2 bases clipped from V and 6 bases from J, the junction kept 13 bases outside the gene matches. CDR3: CAWSSPIAGSFNEQFF. CDR3 DNA: TGTGCCTGGAGTTCACCGATAGCGGGCTCTTTCAATGAGCAGTTCTTC. The whole variable domain, remainder taken from reference TRBV30 and TRBJ2-1, is SQTIHQWPATLVQPVGSPLSLECTVEGTSNPNLYWYRQAAGRGLQLLFYSVGIGQISSEVPQNLSASRPQDRQFILSSKKLLLSDSGFYLCAWSSPIAGSFNEQFFGPGTRLTVL.

This CDR3 reads CASSYTSGRALVSYNEQFF. The CDR3 coding sequence is TGTGCCAGCAGTTACACTAGCGGGAGGGCCTTGGTCTCCTACAATGAGCAGTTCTTC. The chain links TRBV6-2 or TRBV6-3 to TRBJ2-1; TRBD2 agrees at 13 bases. The CDR3 runs 19 residues. CDR1 MNHEY and CDR2 SVGEGT come from the germline V gene. After removal of 2 bases from V and 0 bases from J, the junction contained 7 bases not matched to a gene.

The chain uses TRBV5-1 and TRBJ2-1; D not resolved. Germline V lookup: CDR1 SGHRS, CDR2 YFSETQ. The length of the CDR3 is 12 residues. The germline V and J ends were trimmed by 3 bases and 2 bases, with 3 bases remaining between them. The CDR3: CASSYTYNEQFF. The CDR3 bases are TGCGCCAGCAGCTACACCTACAATGAGCAGTTCTTC.

CDR3: CATSKGGFDTDTQYF. The CDR3 DNA reads TGTGCCACCAGCAAAGGGGGCTTCGACACAGATACGCAGTATTTT. The J gene is TRBJ2-3, the V gene TRBV15; TRBD1 matches 7 bases. This CDR3 is 15 amino acids long. Germline CDR1 is LNHNV and CDR2 is YYDKDF (reference sequence). V shed 4 bases, J shed 2 bases, and the junction held 6 bases outside the gene matches.

The rearrangement joins TRBV4-1 to TRBJ1-5; D gene uncertain. CDR3 length: 16 residues. Trimming pared 0 bases from V and 0 bases from J, leaving 9 bases between. In germline, CDR1 is MGHRA, CDR2 YSYEKL. CDR3 loop: CASSQDQQYSNQPQHF. CDR3 in DNA: TGCGCCAGCAGCCAAGATCAACAATATAGCAATCAGCCCCAGCATTTT.

This chain links TRBV19 with TRBJ2-2; 7 nucleotides align to TRBD2. Germline values: CDR1 LNHDA, CDR2 SQIVND (reference sequence). J was trimmed by 6 bases and V by 5 bases; bases with no gene match: 12. The CDR3 has 16 residues. The CDR3 coding sequence is TGTGCCAGTAGTTCTCTAAGCGGGATTAAAGCCGGGGAGCTGTTTTTT. It encodes CASSSLSGIKAGELFF.

This clone was picked up one time. The chain joins TRBV5-1 to TRBJ1-1; D gene ambiguous. Trimming removed 4 bases from V and 0 bases from J, with 7 bases in between. The CDR3 has 13 amino acids. Germline CDR1 reads SGHRS; CDR2 reads YFSETQ. CDR3 coding DNA: TGCGCCAGCAGCCCAGCGATGAACACTGAAGCTTTCTTT. Protein: CASSPAMNTEAFF.

The chain employs TRBV4-2 and TRBJ2-3, with D possibly TRBD2 on 6 matching bases. The CDR3 length is 15 residues. Trimming took 10 bases from V and 1 from J, leaving 18 bases between them. The germline V gene encodes CDR1 LGHNA and CDR2 YNFKEQ. CDR3 sequence reads: CATSSRDFGTDTQYF. CDR3 nucleotides: TGTGCCACTTCGAGTCGGGACTTTGGCACAGATACGCAGTATTTT.

V and J are TRBV9 and TRBJ2-5, with TRBD2 identical over 11 bases. The CDR3 spans 18 residues. The V and J ends lost 0 bases and 3 bases, in that order; junction bases with no gene match: 10. Per germline, CDR1 SGDLS and CDR2 YYNGEE. The CDR3 spells CASSVGASGRLTEETQYF. DNA of the CDR3: TGTGCCAGCAGCGTAGGGGCTAGCGGGAGGCTCACTGAAGAGACCCAGTACTTC.

The chain couples TRBV4-1 to TRBJ2-5; D gene uncertain. V gave up 1 base and J gave up 5 bases, with 8 bases separating them. CDR1 is MGHRA and CDR2 is YSYEKL in the germline V gene. The CDR3 runs to 13 residues. CDR3 DNA sequence: TGCGCCAGCAGCCAAGCAGTTGTGGAGACCCAGTACTTC. Translated: CASSQAVVETQYF.

The gene calls are TRBV12-3 or TRBV12-4 and TRBJ1-1; 9 bases align to TRBD1. V lost 4 bases and J lost 11; bases outside the gene matches: 5. This CDR3 is built from 12 residues. CDR3 amino acids: CASSYPGQGAFF. In DNA, the CDR3 is TGTGCCAGCAGTTATCCGGGACAGGGCGCTTTCTTT.

The chain joins TRBV5-1 to TRBJ2-1; D possibly corresponds to TRBD2 (6 bases). The germline V gene has CDR1 SGHRS and CDR2 YFSETQ. This CDR3 contains 15 residues. The V and J ends lost 0 bases and 2 bases respectively, with 9 bases between them. CDR3 amino acids: CASSLDIAAYNEQFF. In DNA, the CDR3 is TGCGCCAGCAGCTTGGATATAGCGGCCTACAATGAGCAGTTCTTC.

This chain links TRBV9 with TRBJ1-3, with TRBD1 as a possible D gene (5 bases). There are 14 residues in the CDR3. Trimming took 4 bases from V and 2 from J, leaving 10 bases between them. CDR1 and CDR2 from the germline V gene are SGDLS and YYNGEE. CDR3 protein: CASSPRGAGNTIYF. For the CDR3, the DNA is TGTGCCAGCAGCCCACGGGGGGCTGGAAACACCATATATTTT.

V and J are TRBV30 and TRBJ2-5; maybe TRBD2 (5 bases). In germline, CDR1 is GTSNPN, CDR2 SVGIG (reference sequence). The V end was cut by 8 bases, the J end by 4 bases, with 11 bases between. The CDR3 sequence is 11 residues long. The DNA for the CDR3 is TGTGCCCAATCCCGGGGAGAGACCCAGTACTTC. This gives the protein CAQSRGETQYF.

The chain has TRBV4-1 and TRBJ1-2; TRBD1 matches 8 bases. In germline, CDR1 is MGHRA, CDR2 YSYEKL. This CDR3 region has 15 residues. V trimming: 1 base; J trimming: 4 bases; junction bases outside the gene matches: 5. CDR3 amino acids: CASSQGQGASYGYTF. The CDR3 DNA reads as TGCGCCAGCAGCCAAGGTCAGGGGGCTAGCTATGGCTACACCTTC.

A single count supports this clone. This chain links TRBV24-1 with TRBJ1-2; the D is unclear. The CDR3 length is 13 residues. Germline V gene sequence: CDR1 KGHDR, CDR2 SFDVKD. V gave up 7 bases and J gave up 1 base, with 9 bases separating them. The CDR3 region is CATSPSGNYGYTF. In DNA form, the CDR3 reads TGTGCCACCAGCCCCTCCGGTAACTATGGCTACACCTTC.

The chain combines TRBV19 with TRBJ2-1; perhaps TRBD1 as D (7 bases). Looked up from germline, CDR1 is LNHDA and CDR2 is SQIVND (reference sequence). The V gene lost 6 bases and the J gene lost 14 bases, with 23 bases spanning the gap. The CDR3 consists of 14 residues. The CDR3 region has the DNA TGTGCCAGTAGAAAGACAGGGTCTATCGGCGGGGAGTTCTTC. It translates to CASRKTGSIGGEFF.

The CDR3 reads CASSPRQPAEAFF. CDR3 nucleotides: TGTGCCAGCTCACCCAGACAGCCGGCTGAAGCTTTCTTT. The chain couples TRBV18 to TRBJ1-1, with D possibly being TRBD1 (5 bases). The CDR3 length is 13 residues. V lost 3 bases and J 6 bases, leaving 11 bases between the germline ends. The germline gives CDR1 KGHSH, CDR2 LQKENI.

The V and J genes are TRBV7-9 and TRBJ1-4; 10 bases align to TRBD1. Germline V gene sequence: CDR1 SEHNR, CDR2 FQNEAQ (reference sequence). This CDR3 has 17 amino acids. The junction had 9 bases not matched to a gene; V was cut back by 4 bases and J by 4 bases. The CDR3 bases are TGTGCCAGCAGCTCTCCACCGGGACAGGGGTATAATGAAAAACTGTTTTTT. It specifies CASSSPPGQGYNEKLFF.

The chain uses TRBV28 and TRBJ2-2; possible D gene TRBD1, 5 bases. CDR1 MDHEN and CDR2 SYDVKM come from the germline V gene. The V end lost 6 bases, the J end lost 6 bases, and 8 bases lay between the germline ends. The CDR3 spans 12 residues. The CDR3 nucleotides read TGTGCCAGCAGCAGGGAACCCGGGGAGCTGTTTTTT. Its translation: CASSREPGELFF.

CDR3 sequence (DNA): TGCGCCAGCAGCGTAGACAGAGAATATGGCTACACCTTC. This sequence encodes CASSVDREYGYTF. The chain recombines TRBV5-1 with TRBJ1-2; D perhaps matches TRBD1 (5 bases). Germline V gene lookup returns CDR1 SGHRS and CDR2 YFSETQ. V was cut by 4 bases and J by 5 bases, with 12 bases left in between. CDR3 length: 13 amino acids.

Regarding this clone: The junction shows a germline mismatch at one end, possibly a read error. This chain joins TRBV4-1 and TRBJ2-3; TRBD2 aligns across 7 bases. The CDR3 loop spans 13 amino acids. Germline CDR1 reads MGHRA; CDR2 reads YSYEKL. The chain's CDR3 is CASSQDSIGTILF. In DNA form, the CDR3 reads TGCGCCAGCAGCCAAGACTCGATTGGGACTATACTTTTT.

This chain links TRBV5-1 with TRBJ2-2; 9 positions agree with TRBD1. Germline CDR1 and CDR2: SGHRS and YFSETQ. The V and J ends lost 6 bases and 5 bases, in that order; junction bases with no gene match: 5. The CDR3 spans 14 residues. CDR3 nucleotides: TGCGCCAGCACCGAACAGGGGGCAACCGGGGAGCTGTTTTTT. This translates into CASTEQGATGELFF.

As concerns this clone: Other nucleotide sequences in the sample specify the same CDR3. The rearrangement links TRBV18 to TRBJ1-1; D is possibly TRBD1 (6 bases). Germline lookup yields CDR1 KGHSH and CDR2 LQKENI. Deletions cut 2 bases from V and 0 bases from J, with 7 bases between. This CDR3 spans 14 amino acids. The CDR3 loop is CASSPGQMNTEAFF. DNA for the CDR3: TGTGCCAGCTCACCAGGACAGATGAACACTGAAGCTTTCTTT. Looking up the rest from reference TRBV18 and TRBJ1-1 gives the full variable domain: NAGVMQNPRHLVRRRGQEARLRCSPMKGHSHVYWYRQLPEEGLKFMVYLQKENIIDESGMPKERFSAEFPKEGPSILRIQQVVRGDSAAYFCASSPGQMNTEAFFGQGTRLTVV.